What follows are 20 T cell receptor beta chains derived from one specimen sequenced in a study of vaccination and CD4 T cells after COVID-19. What these receptors recognize is not known. The treatment denotes: approximately nine-day PBMC culture with coronavirus spike peptide pools or control peptides (ViraFEST assay). At the Johns Hopkins FTIC core, DNA taken from cultured CD4+ T cells was sequenced by way of the Oncomine TCR Beta short-read assay. TCRdb reprocessed the PCR reads with MiXCR, giving one entry per CDR3 protein. This table holds approximately 13,000 distinct CDR3 sequences, 52% found once. Material for sequencing was CD4+ T cells from blood, cultured in vitro. Source of these receptors: a human donor who had recovered from COVID-19.

This clonotype was seen a handful of times. This rearrangement joins TRBV18 to TRBJ1-6; 8 positions agree with TRBD1. Germline assignment: CDR1 KGHSH and CDR2 LQKENI. The CDR3 spans 14 residues. The V segment lost 8 bases and the J segment 8 bases; nucleotides outside the gene matches: 8. The CDR3 spells CASALGQGDSPLHF. CDR3 DNA: TGTGCCAGCGCCTTAGGACAGGGTGATTCACCCCTCCACTTT. Using reference TRBV18 and TRBJ1-6 for the parts outside the CDR3, the full variable domain is NAGVMQNPRHLVRRRGQEARLRCSPMKGHSHVYWYRQLPEEGLKFMVYLQKENIIDESGMPKERFSAEFPKEGPSILRIQQVVRGDSAAYFCASALGQGDSPLHFGNGTRLTVT.

This clonotype showed up just a few times. V is TRBV20-1 and J is TRBJ1-1; 8 nucleotides match TRBD1. Per germline, CDR1 DFQATT and CDR2 SNEGSKA (reference sequence). The trim removed 3 bases at V and 5 bases at J, leaving 8 bases unmatched. CDR3 length equals 14 residues. The CDR3 here is CSARKLTGETEAFF. The CDR3 DNA reads TGCAGTGCTAGGAAACTGACAGGGGAGACTGAAGCTTTCTTT.

This clonotype showed up just a few times. The chain is built from TRBV7-2 and TRBJ1-6, with TRBD1 identical over 7 bases. J gave up 10 bases and V 4 bases, and 10 bases lay outside the gene matches. The CDR3 extends over 15 amino acids. Germline V gives CDR1 SGHTA, CDR2 FQGNSA. CDR3 coding DNA: TGTGCCAGCAGCTCGCAGGAGGGGGCGCGGTCACCCCTCCACTTT. Residues: CASSSQEGARSPLHF.

V gene TRBV19 combines with J gene TRBJ1-6, with TRBD1 identical over 7 bases. The V gene's germline CDR1 is LNHDA and CDR2 SQIVND (reference sequence). The J segment lost 8 bases and the V segment lost 7 bases, leaving 8 bases of the junction unmatched. The CDR3 has 14 residues. For the CDR3, the DNA is TGTGCCAGTACCCCGGGACAGTCCTATTCACCCCTCCACTTT. This gives the protein CASTPGQSYSPLHF.

The chain links TRBV2 to TRBJ1-2; no reliable D call. The CDR3 totals 12 residues. Deletions cut 3 bases from V and 5 bases from J, with 7 bases between. CDR1 SNHLY and CDR2 FYNNEI come from the germline V gene. The CDR3 loop reads CASSDFPYGYTF. Here the CDR3 DNA reads TGTGCCAGCAGTGACTTCCCGTATGGCTACACCTTC.

V is TRBV7-3 and J is TRBJ2-2, with 7 bases that match TRBD1. Trimming at V came to 5 bases and at J to 7 bases, leaving 10 bases not matched to a gene. The CDR3 is made up of 15 amino acids. Germline V gives CDR1 SGHTA, CDR2 FQGTGA. DNA of the CDR3: TGTGCCAGCAGCCCCCGACAGGGTTCCTTCGGGGAGCTGTTTTTT. It is translated as CASSPRQGSFGELFF.

The chain combines TRBV19 with TRBJ1-6, with 8 bases identical to TRBD1. The V segment lost 7 bases and the J segment 6 bases; nucleotides outside the gene matches: 17. CDR1 and CDR2 from the germline V gene are LNHDA and SQIVND (reference sequence). The CDR3 has 18 amino acids. The CDR3 protein is CASKGQGAAIRSNSPLHF. CDR3 nucleotide sequence: TGTGCCAGTAAGGGCCAGGGGGCCGCTATTCGGAGTAATTCACCCCTCCACTTT.

This chain uses TRBV20-1 with TRBJ2-2; 8 bases align to TRBD2. The CDR3 runs to 15 residues. Germline-derived CDR1 and CDR2 are DFQATT and SNEGSKA (reference sequence). Trimming took 1 base from V and 6 from J; bases not matched to a gene: 7. The CDR3 reads CSARGGLARAGELFF. Here the CDR3 DNA reads TGCAGTGCTAGAGGTGGACTAGCAAGGGCCGGGGAGCTGTTTTTT.

V is TRBV20-1 and J is TRBJ2-3; TRBD2 is a possible D gene (6 bases). The CDR3 consists of 14 residues. CDR1 is DFQATT and CDR2 is SNEGSKA in the germline V gene (reference sequence). Trimming cost V 5 bases and J 0 bases, with 12 bases left between them. Here the CDR3 DNA reads TGCAGTGCTTCCTCCGGGACTAGCACAGATACGCAGTATTTT. Translated: CSASSGTSTDTQYF.

This clonotype was recorded once. The rearrangement links TRBV28 to TRBJ1-1; TRBD1 might be the D (6 bases). CDR1 and CDR2 (germline): MDHEN, SYDVKM. V shed 10 bases and J shed 1 base, with 19 bases lying between them. This CDR3 is built from 15 residues. The CDR3 is CATTKLGGPNTEAFF. The CDR3 coding sequence is TGTGCCACCACAAAGTTGGGGGGGCCGAACACTGAAGCTTTCTTT.

This chain connects TRBV12-3 or TRBV12-4 to TRBJ2-1; D might be TRBD2 (7 bases). The CDR3 sequence is 20 residues long. Deletions cut 4 bases from V and 4 bases from J, with 29 bases between. CDR3 amino acids: CASSSLIGRGRALLYNEQFF. In DNA, the CDR3 is TGTGCCAGCAGTTCCTTAATAGGGAGGGGGAGGGCCTTGCTTTACAATGAGCAGTTCTTC.

There are a few counts of this clonotype. The chain employs TRBV7-2 and TRBJ1-1, with D uncertain. Trimming stripped 2 bases from V and 4 bases from J, with 11 bases between. CDR3 length: 14 amino acids. Germline V gene lookup returns CDR1 SGHTA and CDR2 FQGNSA. The chain's CDR3 is CASSLYGLGTEAFF. CDR3 bases: TGTGCCAGCAGCTTATACGGGTTGGGCACTGAAGCTTTCTTT.

This clonotype was picked up a small number of times. The rearrangement links TRBV28 to TRBJ1-5; TRBD1 aligns across 7 bases. CDR3 length: 15 residues. The trim removed 5 bases at V and 3 bases at J, leaving 7 bases unmatched. Germline V gene sequence: CDR1 MDHEN, CDR2 SYDVKM. CDR3 in amino acids: CASSPNRGPNQPQHF. CDR3 coding DNA: TGTGCCAGCAGTCCGAACAGGGGCCCCAATCAGCCCCAGCATTTT.

This sequence joins TRBV5-4 and TRBJ2-1; D not resolved. V lost 0 bases, J lost 8 bases, and 18 bases lay in between. There are 16 residues in the CDR3. CDR1 SGHNT and CDR2 YYREEE come from the germline V gene (reference sequence). The CDR3 loop reads CASSLGARSRSDEQFF. CDR3 nucleotide sequence: TGTGCCAGCAGCTTGGGAGCACGGTCTAGGAGTGATGAGCAGTTCTTC.

The chain employs TRBV7-3 and TRBJ1-6; D is possibly TRBD1 (5 bases). V was pared by 1 base and J by 4 bases, with 11 bases between. The V gene's germline CDR1 is SGHTA and CDR2 FQGTGA. This CDR3 is built from 16 residues. The CDR3 is CASSLNPGRYNSPLHF. For the CDR3, the DNA is TGTGCCAGCAGCTTAAACCCGGGACGGTATAATTCACCCCTCCACTTT. Full variable domain (outside the CDR3, taken from reference TRBV7-3 and TRBJ1-6): GAGVSQTPSNKVTEKGKYVELRCDPISGHTALYWYRQSLGQGPEFLIYFQGTGAADDSGLPNDRFFAVRPEGSVSTLKIQRTERGDSAVYLCASSLNPGRYNSPLHFGNGTRLTVT.

J is TRBJ2-5 and V is TRBV6-1; TRBD1 agrees at 7 bases. Germline V lookup: CDR1 MNHNS, CDR2 SASEGT. The CDR3 is 13 residues long. V lost 6 bases, J lost 5 bases, and 6 bases stayed unmatched. The CDR3 region has the DNA TGTGCCAGCAGCCGGGACAGTAGGGAGACCCAGTACTTC. It translates to CASSRDSRETQYF.

The chain carries TRBV5-1 and TRBJ1-1; TRBD1 might be the D (5 bases). V lost 7 bases and J lost 4, with 14 bases in between. This CDR3 spans 13 amino acids. CDR1 is SGHRS and CDR2 is YFSETQ in the germline V gene. The CDR3: CASRGGVGTEAFF. CDR3 nucleotides: TGCGCCAGCCGCGGGGGGGTGGGCACTGAAGCTTTCTTT.

CDR3 coding DNA: TGTGCCAGCAGTTTACTAGATGGCTACACCTTC. This encodes CASSLLDGYTF. The rearrangement joins TRBV28 to TRBJ1-2; D unresolved. The ends were cut back, 2 bases at V and 6 bases at J, with 4 bases in the middle. CDR1 is MDHEN, CDR2 SYDVKM, per germline. This CDR3 contains 11 residues.

This CDR3 reads CASSRGTGVETQYF. CDR3 coding DNA: TGCGCCAGCAGCAGGGGGACAGGGGTAGAGACCCAGTACTTC. The J gene is TRBJ2-5, the V gene TRBV5-1; 10 bases map to TRBD1. CDR3 size: 14 residues. Losses at the gene ends were 4 bases for V and 4 bases for J; bases not matched to a gene: 4. CDR1 is SGHRS and CDR2 is YFSETQ in the germline V gene.

This clonotype was observed once. A read error may produce the germline difference seen at one junction end. The V and J genes are TRBV7-9 and TRBJ1-1; tentative D call: TRBD1 (6 bases). The CDR3 loop spans 16 amino acids. CDR1 and CDR2 (germline): SEHNR, FQNEAQ (reference sequence). DNA of the CDR3: TGCGCCAGCAGCTTTAAGGGGGGCGGACGGACCACTGAAGCTTTCTTT. Translating it yields CASSFKGGGRTTEAFF.